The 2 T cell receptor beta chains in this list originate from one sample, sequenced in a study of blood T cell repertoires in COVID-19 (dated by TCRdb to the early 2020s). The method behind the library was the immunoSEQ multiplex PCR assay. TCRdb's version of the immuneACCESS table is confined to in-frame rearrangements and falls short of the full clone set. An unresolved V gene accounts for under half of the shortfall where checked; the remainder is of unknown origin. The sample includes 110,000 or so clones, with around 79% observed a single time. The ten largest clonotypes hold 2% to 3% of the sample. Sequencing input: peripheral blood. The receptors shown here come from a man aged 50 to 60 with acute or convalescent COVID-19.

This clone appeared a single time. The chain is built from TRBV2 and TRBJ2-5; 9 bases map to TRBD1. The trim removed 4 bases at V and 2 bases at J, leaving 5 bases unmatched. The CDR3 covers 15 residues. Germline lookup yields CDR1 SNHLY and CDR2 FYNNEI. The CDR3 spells CASSVDRGFQETQYF. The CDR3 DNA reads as TGTGCCAGCAGTGTCGACAGGGGGTTTCAAGAGACCCAGTACTTC.

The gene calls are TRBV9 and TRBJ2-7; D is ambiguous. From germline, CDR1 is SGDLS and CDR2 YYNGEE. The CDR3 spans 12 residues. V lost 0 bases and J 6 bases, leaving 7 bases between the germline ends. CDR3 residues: CASSVDSSEQYF. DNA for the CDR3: TGTGCCAGCAGCGTAGATAGCTCCGAGCAGTACTTC.